The 18 T cell receptor beta chains given below trace back to one sample, sequenced in a study of spatial heterogeneity in lung cancer. Antigens for these TCRs are unknown. TCRdb recomputed calls from the 5' RACE reads with MiXCR, one row per CDR3 protein. In the table there are 4,000 to 5,500 distinct CDR3 sequences, roughly an eighth of which are singletons. Study-wide results and limits: One measure, the expanded intratumoral alpha and beta TCR count, tracked tumor mutation counts.

Time point in this sample: sample taken at primary tumor resection. Sequences were derived from lung tumor tissue, sampled at surgery. The receptors here all came from a male donor with early-stage non-small cell lung cancer.

This clonotype was picked up many times. V usage is TRBV7-2 and J usage is TRBJ2-5; either TRBD1 or TRBD2 may supply D (6 bases each). The CDR3 sequence is 13 residues long. V lost 8 bases, J lost 4 bases, and 14 bases lay in between. CDR1 SGHTA and CDR2 FQGNSA come from the germline V gene. The CDR3 spells CASRYGGGETQYF. Here the CDR3 DNA reads TGTGCCAGCCGATACGGGGGCGGAGAGACCCAGTACTTC.

The genes are TRBV4-3 and TRBJ2-5, with 8 bases identical to TRBD1. This CDR3 has 16 amino acids. Per the germline V gene, CDR1 is LGHNA and CDR2 is YSLEER. V shed 3 bases, J shed 2 bases, and the junction held 8 bases outside the gene matches. CDR3 sequence reads: CASSQGGRGPQETQYF. The CDR3 bases are TGCGCCAGCAGCCAGGGGGGCAGGGGGCCTCAAGAGACCCAGTACTTC.

This clonotype is labeled as medium-sized. CDR3 sequence reads: CASSAGLSYNEQFF. The CDR3 bases are TGTGCCAGCAGCGCGGGACTTTCCTACAATGAGCAGTTCTTC. This chain uses TRBV7-3 with TRBJ2-1, with a possible D match to TRBD2 (6 bases). With 5 bases removed from V and 1 base from J, the gap between germline ends came to 9 bases. CDR3 size: 14 residues. CDR1 is SGHTA, CDR2 FQGTGA, per germline. Supplemented by reference TRBV7-3 and TRBJ2-1, the full variable domain reads GAGVSQTPSNKVTEKGKYVELRCDPISGHTALYWYRQSLGQGPEFLIYFQGTGAADDSGLPNDRFFAVRPEGSVSTLKIQRTERGDSAVYLCASSAGLSYNEQFFGPGTRLTVL.

This clonotype is termed medium-sized. The J gene is TRBJ2-1, the V gene TRBV6-1; D remains ambiguous. Trimming left V 2 bases short and J 8 bases short, with 4 bases between. Germline V CDR1 and CDR2: MNHNS, SASEGT. The CDR3 runs to 11 residues. This CDR3 reads CASSERYEQFF. Written as DNA, the CDR3 is TGTGCCAGCAGTGAAAGGTATGAGCAGTTCTTC.

This clonotype was detected many times. The gene calls are TRBV7-2 and TRBJ1-6, with no clear D. Trimming stripped 5 bases from V and 5 bases from J, with 10 bases between. The V gene's germline CDR1 is SGHTA and CDR2 FQGNSA. There are 14 residues in the CDR3. CDR3 protein: CASSRTADNSPLHF. The CDR3 coding sequence is TGTGCCAGCAGCCGGACGGCCGATAATTCACCCCTCCACTTT.

This clonotype rates as medium-sized. The CDR3 sequence is CSVEGTGGTEAFF. The CDR3 DNA sequence: TGCAGCGTTGAAGGGACAGGCGGCACTGAAGCTTTCTTT. The J gene is TRBJ1-1, the V gene TRBV29-1, with 7 bases that match TRBD1. The CDR3 consists of 13 residues. Germline trimming cut 1 base from V and 4 bases from J; bases unmatched to any gene: 3. Germline CDR1 reads SQVTM; CDR2 reads ANQGSEA.

By share of the sample, this clonotype is large (0.1 to 1%). The chain carries TRBV20-1 and TRBJ2-3; TRBD1 matches 7 bases. The V and J ends lost 5 bases and 2 bases, in that order; junction bases with no gene match: 7. The CDR3 has 14 amino acids. The V gene's germline CDR1 is DFQATT and CDR2 SNEGSKA (reference sequence). CDR3 residues: CSASGQTHTDTQYF. The DNA for the CDR3 is TGCAGTGCTTCGGGACAGACCCACACAGATACGCAGTATTTT.

This clonotype was seen only a few times. The J gene is TRBJ2-5, the V gene TRBV11-3; the match to TRBD1 covers 7 bases. The CDR3 is 14 amino acids. After removal of 2 bases from V and 2 bases from J, the junction contained 2 bases not matched to a gene. CDR1 is SGHNT and CDR2 is YENEEA in the germline V gene. CDR3 region: CASSLSRGQETQYF. The CDR3, as DNA: TGTGCCAGCAGCTTAAGCAGGGGGCAAGAGACCCAGTACTTC.

V is TRBV29-1 and J is TRBJ1-2; D perhaps matches TRBD1 (5 bases). The CDR3 is 13 amino acids. The V gene lost 4 bases and the J gene lost 4 bases, with 13 bases spanning the gap. Germline V gene data show CDR1 as SQVTM and CDR2 as ANQGSEA. CDR3 region: CSVVAVGPYGYTF. The CDR3 region has the DNA TGCAGCGTTGTGGCAGTGGGACCCTATGGCTACACCTTC.

This clonotype has ten or more counts. The chain uses TRBV10-1 and TRBJ2-3; no clear D. Germline assignment: CDR1 WNHNN and CDR2 SYGVQD (reference sequence). CDR3 length equals 14 residues. Trimming took 6 bases from V and 4 from J, leaving 14 bases between them. CDR3 amino acids: CASSGWQEPDTQYF. The DNA for the CDR3 is TGCGCCAGCAGCGGCTGGCAGGAACCAGATACGCAGTATTTT.

Many counts were recorded for this clonotype. This rearrangement joins TRBV7-2 to TRBJ1-1, with D unresolved. Trimming stripped 3 bases from V and 4 bases from J, with 6 bases between. Germline V gene sequence: CDR1 SGHTA, CDR2 FQGNSA. CDR3 length: 12 amino acids. The CDR3 region has the DNA TGTGCCAGCAGCTTGGGATTCACTGAAGCTTTCTTT. Translation gives CASSLGFTEAFF.

By its share, this clonotype is medium-sized. J is TRBJ1-2 and V is TRBV29-1, with a weak D call TRBD1 (5 bases). Deletions cut 7 bases from V and 7 bases from J, with 13 bases between. Germline V gene lookup returns CDR1 SQVTM and CDR2 ANQGSEA. The length of the CDR3 is 11 residues. The chain's CDR3 is CSADRGSGYTF. CDR3 coding DNA: TGCAGCGCTGATAGGGGATCTGGCTACACCTTC.

This clonotype is termed medium-sized. The chain has TRBV7-2 and TRBJ1-5; D call uncertain. Germline CDR1 is SGHTA and CDR2 is FQGNSA. This CDR3 is 15 amino acids long. The ends were cut back, 6 bases at V and 1 base at J, with 13 bases in the middle. CDR3 in amino acids: CASSWGHRSNQPQHF. The CDR3 nucleotides read TGTGCCAGCAGTTGGGGTCATCGCAGCAATCAGCCCCAGCATTTT.

The chain combines TRBV2 with TRBJ2-1; the D is unclear. The germline V and J ends were trimmed by 6 bases and 10 bases, with 16 bases remaining between them. There are 13 residues in the CDR3. CDR1 and CDR2 (germline): SNHLY, FYNNEI. The CDR3 here is CASSRSPSSEQFF. In nucleotides, the CDR3 is TGTGCCAGCAGCCGGTCCCCATCGAGCGAGCAGTTCTTC.

V gene TRBV28 combines with J gene TRBJ2-1, with D maybe TRBD2 (6 bases). The CDR3 contains 15 residues. Trimming left V 1 base short and J 4 bases short, with 11 bases between. Germline V CDR1 and CDR2: MDHEN, SYDVKM. The CDR3 loop is CASSLFSGEYNEQFF. CDR3 coding DNA: TGTGCCAGCAGTTTATTTTCGGGAGAATACAATGAGCAGTTCTTC.

This clonotype was found many times. V gene TRBV27 combines with J gene TRBJ2-1; 11 nucleotides line up with TRBD2. Germline V gives CDR1 MNHEY, CDR2 SMNVEV (reference sequence). The CDR3 runs 15 residues. After removal of 2 bases from V and 6 bases from J, the junction contained 3 bases not matched to a gene. The CDR3 bases are TGTGCCAGCAGTTTAGATAGCGGGGGGGCCAATGAGCAGTTCTTC. Its translation: CASSLDSGGANEQFF.

Judged by abundance, this clonotype is medium-sized (0.01 to 0.1%). CDR3 residues: CASSLQGNIQYF. The CDR3 bases are TGTGCCAGCAGCTTACAAGGGAACATTCAGTACTTC. V is TRBV7-6 and J is TRBJ2-4, with D hard to call. The CDR3 has 12 residues. Trimming removed 2 bases at V and 7 bases at J, with 6 bases between. Germline V gene data show CDR1 as SGHVS and CDR2 as FNYEAQ.

Relative to its sample, this clonotype is medium-sized. The V and J genes are TRBV7-2 and TRBJ2-2, with TRBD2 matching 14 bases. With V trimmed by 1 base and J by 7 bases, 2 bases remained unmatched. This CDR3 region has 16 residues. Per germline, CDR1 SGHTA and CDR2 FQGNSA. CDR3 sequence (DNA): TGTGCCAGCAGCTTAGACGGACTAGCGGGAGGCGGGGAGCTGTTTTTT. As protein: CASSLDGLAGGGELFF.